This is a list of T cell receptor beta chains from one sample in a study of cytomegalovirus exposure and HLA in healthy donors. The assay was immunoSEQ multiplex PCR, and TCRdb's table has in-frame clones only and misses some. There are some 190,000 clones in the sample; approximately 80% occur only once, and roughly 13% lies in the top ten. Sequences were obtained from PBMCs. The receptors were gathered from a woman aged 25 to 39 in good health and CMV-seropositive. Each CDR3 is given with its conserved first and last residue. A D gene is named only where the DNA matches it firmly. Clone size is shown for a subset of rows, as once, few, many or a class of expanded clone.

TRBV5-1	NA	TRBJ2-2	NA	CASAVEQSNTGELFF	TGCGCCAGCGCCGTGGAGCAATCGAACACCGGGGAGCTGTTTTTT
TRBV5-1	NA	TRBJ2-7	TRBD2	CASSLSPSGNPSDEQYF	TGCGCCAGCAGCTTGTCCCCTAGCGGGAATCCCTCCGACGAGCAGTACTTC
TRBV18	NA	TRBJ1-5	NA	CASPPKASRWVEAQHF	TGTGCCAGCCCGCCTAAAGCTAGCAGGTGGGTAGAAGCCCAGCATTTT
TRBV19	NA	TRBJ2-7	NA	CASAEAETHEQYF	TGTGCCAGTGCGGAGGCCGAGACCCACGAGCAGTACTTC
TRBV6-5	NA	TRBJ2-7	NA	CASSRRQVSLSEQYF	TGTGCCAGCAGCCGTAGACAGGTATCCCTTAGTGAGCAGTACTTC
TRBV7-8	few	TRBJ1-3	NA	CASSLLTGHSGNTIYF	TGTGCCAGCAGCTTACTGACAGGCCACTCTGGAAACACCATATATTTT
TRBV4-2	NA	TRBJ2-7	NA	CASSQAGRTYEQYF	TGTGCCAGCAGCCAAGCAGGAAGGACCTACGAGCAGTACTTC
TRBV5-1	NA	TRBJ2-7	NA	CASSLGSGGPLYEQYF	TGCGCCAGCAGCTTGGGGTCAGGGGGGCCTCTTTACGAGCAGTACTTC
TRBV2	NA	TRBJ2-1	TRBD2	CASSPLAVLGYEQFF	TGTGCCAGCAGTCCCCTAGCGGTCCTTGGGTATGAGCAGTTCTTC
TRBV5-1	NA	TRBJ2-5	TRBD1	CASSLAGQGIETQYF	TGCGCCAGCAGCTTGGCGGGACAGGGAATAGAGACCCAGTACTTC
TRBV27	NA	TRBJ1-1	TRBD1	CASSSPGTDNTEAFF	TGTGCCAGCAGTTCACCCGGGACAGACAACACTGAAGCTTTCTTT
TRBV27	NA	TRBJ2-7	TRBD2	CASSLKRGDAYEQYF	TGTGCCAGCAGTTTAAAGCGGGGGGACGCCTACGAGCAGTACTTC
TRBV4-1	NA	TRBJ2-6	NA	CASSQGVSGANVLTF	TGCGCCAGCAGCCAAGGAGTCTCTGGGGCCAACGTCCTGACTTTC